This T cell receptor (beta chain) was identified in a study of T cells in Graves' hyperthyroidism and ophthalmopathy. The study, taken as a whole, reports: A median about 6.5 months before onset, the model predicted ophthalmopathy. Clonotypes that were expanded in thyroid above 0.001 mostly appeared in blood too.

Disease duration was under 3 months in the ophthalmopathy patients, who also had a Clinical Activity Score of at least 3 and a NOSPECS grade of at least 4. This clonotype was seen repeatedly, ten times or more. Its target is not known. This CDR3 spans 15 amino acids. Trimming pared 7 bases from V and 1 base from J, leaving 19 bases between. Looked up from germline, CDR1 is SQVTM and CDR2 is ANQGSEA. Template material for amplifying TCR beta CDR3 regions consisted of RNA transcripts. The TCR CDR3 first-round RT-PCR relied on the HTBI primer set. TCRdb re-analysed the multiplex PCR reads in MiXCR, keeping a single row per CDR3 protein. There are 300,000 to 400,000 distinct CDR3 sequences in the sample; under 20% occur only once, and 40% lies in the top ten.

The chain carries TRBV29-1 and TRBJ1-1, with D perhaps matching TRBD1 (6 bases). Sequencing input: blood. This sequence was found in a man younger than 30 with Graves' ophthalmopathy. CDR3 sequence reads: CSALPAQGRNTEAFF. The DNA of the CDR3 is TGCAGCGCCCTACCCGCGCAGGGGAGGAACACTGAAGCTTTCTTT.